This TCR beta chain was observed in a study of blood T cell repertoires in COVID-19. Study-level information: Italy, Spain and the United States were the sources of the convalescent and acute COVID-19 samples. PBMCs, B-cell-depleted T cells, or T cells were the source of the cDNA or gDNA that made up the material.

Using immunoSEQ multiplex PCR, the repertoire was profiled, and TCRdb retains in-frame clones only, with some absent. The sample consists of 200,000 to 300,000 clones, around nine tenths of them appearing once. Cohort 3 donors counted as recovered after two negative PCRs, clearance, or resolved symptoms. This clonotype was sampled from a woman aged 18-30 years who had recovered from COVID-19. Sequenced material: PBMCs or T cells enriched from blood (not recorded which).

The CDR3 here is CASSSRGGETQYF. CDR3 in DNA: TGTGCCAGCAGTTCGAGAGGAGGTGAGACCCAGTACTTC. The chain recombines TRBV12-3 or TRBV12-4 with TRBJ2-5; the D gene is possibly TRBD2 (5 bases). The CDR3 length is 13 residues. The V gene lost 4 bases and the J gene lost 5 bases, with 11 bases spanning the gap.